These 22 T cell receptor beta chains share one sample of origin, sequenced in a study of T cell changes during pregnancy in multiple sclerosis. TCRdb keeps only in-frame clones here, not all; method: immunoSEQ multiplex PCR. Here the sample spans about 73,000 clones, 85% to 95% being singletons. This specimen was peripheral blood, taken in the third trimester of pregnancy. These TCRs come from a female donor in good health, enrolled as a control in a pregnancy study.

This clone was seen a few times. V usage is TRBV10-1 and J usage is TRBJ1-2, with D perhaps TRBD1 (5 bases). This CDR3 region has 13 residues. V was clipped by 2 bases and J by 4 bases, with 8 bases between them. The germline V gene encodes CDR1 WNHNN and CDR2 SYGVQD (reference sequence). The CDR3 loop is CASSEQGSYGYTF. CDR3 in DNA: TGCGCCAGCAGTGAGCAGGGAAGCTATGGCTACACCTTC.

The CDR3 DNA sequence: TGTGCCAGCAGCTATCGGGCGAACACCGGGGAGCTGTTTTTT. This translates into CASSYRANTGELFF. The chain uses TRBV7-3 and TRBJ2-2; D ambiguous. CDR1 and CDR2 (germline): SGHTA, FQGTGA. The CDR3 loop spans 14 amino acids. Trimming removed 4 bases at V and 0 bases at J, with 6 bases between.

The V call is TRBV5-1, the J call TRBJ2-3; TRBD1 aligns across 7 bases. The CDR3 is made up of 15 amino acids. The V gene end was trimmed by 2 bases and the J gene end by 0 bases; junction bases not matched to a gene: 3. Germline CDR1 SGHRS, CDR2 YFSETQ. CDR3 in amino acids: CASSFGTASTDTQYF. In DNA, the CDR3 is TGCGCCAGCAGCTTCGGGACAGCTAGCACAGATACGCAGTATTTT. The full variable domain, in which reference TRBV5-1 and TRBJ2-3 provide the parts outside the CDR3, is KAGVTQTPRYLIKTRGQQVTLSCSPISGHRSVSWYQQTPGQGLQFLFEYFSETQRNKGNFPGRFSGRQFSNSRSEMNVSTLELGDSALYLCASSFGTASTDTQYFGPGTRLTVL.

This chain links TRBV7-9 with TRBJ2-7; 11 nucleotides match TRBD1. After removal of 4 bases from V and 4 bases from J, the junction contained 6 bases not matched to a gene. Germline V gene data show CDR1 as SEHNR and CDR2 as FQNEAQ (reference sequence). The length of the CDR3 is 15 residues. The CDR3 DNA follows: TGTGCCAGCAGCTCTACCGGGACAGGGGGTTACGAGCAGTACTTC. Its translation is CASSSTGTGGYEQYF.

This clone was picked up one time. The rearrangement joins TRBV5-5 to TRBJ1-2; D remains ambiguous. CDR3 size: 17 residues. Germline-derived CDR1 and CDR2 are SGHKS and YYEKEE (reference sequence). V was trimmed by 0 bases and J by 2 bases, leaving 17 bases between them. CDR3 nucleotides: TGTGCCAGCAGCTTGGGGGCGATGACCCCTAAAAACTATGGCTACACCTTC. It codes for CASSLGAMTPKNYGYTF.

The rearrangement links TRBV5-1 to TRBJ2-3; the match to TRBD1 covers 9 bases. CDR1 is SGHRS, CDR2 YFSETQ, per germline. The CDR3 contains 15 residues. The junction had 8 bases not matched to a gene; V was cut back by 4 bases and J by 5 bases. In nucleotides, the CDR3 is TGCGCCAGCAGCGCCGCGTGGACAGGGGTAGATACGCAGTATTTT. Encoded protein: CASSAAWTGVDTQYF.

This clone was detected once. The chain links TRBV6-6 to TRBJ2-4, with D possibly matching TRBD2 (6 bases). The germline gives CDR1 MNHNY, CDR2 SVGAGI (reference sequence). V was cut by 7 bases and J by 3 bases, with 19 bases left in between. CDR3 size: 16 residues. This CDR3 is CASTTPGGRVKNIQYF. The CDR3 coding sequence is TGTGCCAGCACTACCCCCGGGGGACGTGTCAAAAACATTCAGTACTTC.

The CDR3 protein is CASSYDRGGNQPQHF. For the CDR3, the DNA is TGTGCCAGCAGTTACGACAGGGGAGGGAATCAGCCCCAGCATTTT. The chain employs TRBV6-5 and TRBJ1-5; 8 nucleotides agree with TRBD1. Germline V gene lookup returns CDR1 MNHEY and CDR2 SVGAGI. The trim removed 2 bases at V and 4 bases at J, leaving 4 bases unmatched. The CDR3 sequence is 15 residues long.

This clone appeared a single time. The chain carries TRBV19 and TRBJ2-2; D is unclear. The V end lost 0 bases, the J end lost 8 bases, and 10 bases lay between the germline ends. The V gene's germline CDR1 is LNHDA and CDR2 SQIVND (reference sequence). The CDR3 is 14 residues long. The CDR3 DNA is TGTGCCAGTAGTATAGATCTAGAGGTTGGGGAGCTGTTTTTT. Translation: CASSIDLEVGELFF.

The chain recombines TRBV6-6 with TRBJ1-2; D is undetermined. V was cut by 1 base and J by 8 bases, with 17 bases left in between. The germline V gene has CDR1 MNHNY and CDR2 SVGAGI (reference sequence). The CDR3 contains 15 residues. CDR3 sequence: CASSYLEGEGLGYTF. CDR3 sequence (DNA): TGTGCCAGCAGTTACTTGGAGGGAGAGGGCCTCGGCTACACCTTC.

The V and J genes are TRBV28 and TRBJ1-5, with D possibly TRBD1 on 6 matching bases. Trimming took 8 bases from V and 4 from J, leaving 24 bases between them. Per germline, CDR1 MDHEN and CDR2 SYDVKM. This CDR3 is built from 17 residues. CDR3 coding DNA: TGTGCCAGCTTTCCACTGCCGGGACAAGGAGAAAATCAGCCCCAGCATTTT. Translated: CASFPLPGQGENQPQHF.

The rearrangement links TRBV28 to TRBJ1-4, with TRBD1 matching 9 bases. CDR1 is MDHEN, CDR2 SYDVKM, per germline. J gave up 8 bases and V 3 bases, and 7 bases lay outside the gene matches. The CDR3 is made up of 15 amino acids. The CDR3 nucleotides are TGTGCCAGCAGTTTTGTTGCGGACAGGGGAGAAAAACTGTTTTTT. This translates into CASSFVADRGEKLFF.

V and J are TRBV5-1 and TRBJ2-7, with TRBD1 identical over 10 bases. The CDR3 length is 14 residues. Germline V gene lookup returns CDR1 SGHRS and CDR2 YFSETQ. The J segment lost 2 bases and the V segment lost 4 bases, leaving 3 bases of the junction unmatched. CDR3 sequence (DNA): TGCGCCAGCAGCGTGGGACAGGGGCCCTACGAGCAGTACTTC. This gives the protein CASSVGQGPYEQYF.

This sequence joins TRBV2 and TRBJ1-4; 7 bases map to TRBD1. After removal of 6 bases from V and 8 bases from J, the junction contained 3 bases not matched to a gene. The CDR3 is 12 residues long. Germline assignment: CDR1 SNHLY and CDR2 FYNNEI. The CDR3 DNA is TGTGCCAGCAGAACAGGGGCAGAAAAACTGTTTTTT. This sequence encodes CASRTGAEKLFF.

The J gene is TRBJ1-2, the V gene TRBV4-1; TRBD1 aligns across 8 bases. The germline CDR1 and CDR2 sequences are MGHRA and YSYEKL. The CDR3 has 14 residues. V lost 3 bases to trimming and J lost 8 bases; unmatched junction nucleotides: 8. The CDR3 DNA sequence: TGCGCCAGCAGCCAGCCGGACAGGGAGGGGGGCTACACCTTC. Its translation: CASSQPDREGGYTF.

CDR3 region: CSFSGGTGELFF. The CDR3, as DNA: TGCAGCTTTAGCGGGGGAACCGGGGAGCTGTTTTTT. This chain connects TRBV29-1 to TRBJ2-2; 9 positions agree with TRBD2. Germline CDR1 is SQVTM and CDR2 is ANQGSEA. This CDR3 is built from 12 residues. Germline trimming cut 8 bases from V and 5 bases from J; bases unmatched to any gene: 3.

V and J are TRBV7-6 and TRBJ2-1; tentatively, D is TRBD1 (7 bases). Germline CDR1 SGHVS, CDR2 FNYEAQ. Trimming shortened V by 2 bases and J by 8 bases, and 16 bases separated the two germline ends. CDR3 length: 15 amino acids. CDR3 amino acids: CASSLSRGVVDEQFF. The CDR3 DNA follows: TGTGCCAGCAGCTTAAGCAGGGGGGTTGTCGATGAGCAGTTCTTC.

The chain joins TRBV4-2 to TRBJ2-7; TRBD1 matches at 9 bases. The germline gives CDR1 LGHNA, CDR2 YNFKEQ. The length of the CDR3 is 15 residues. With 3 bases clipped from V and 7 bases from J, the junction kept 10 bases outside the gene matches. The CDR3 region has the DNA TGTGCCAGCAGCCAGCCGGGACAGGGTCTCTGGGAGCAGTACTTC. Its protein product is CASSQPGQGLWEQYF.

V is TRBV5-6 and J is TRBJ1-2; D not resolved. The CDR3 has 11 amino acids. Trimming cost V 3 bases and J 3 bases, with 3 bases left between them. Germline CDR1 is SGHDT and CDR2 is YYEEEE. CDR3 region: CASSSDYGYTF. DNA for the CDR3: TGTGCCAGCAGCTCTGACTATGGCTACACCTTC.

The chain carries TRBV5-1 and TRBJ2-3; 14 nucleotides line up with TRBD2. CDR3 size: 16 residues. After removal of 0 bases from V and 5 bases from J, the junction contained 2 bases not matched to a gene. Germline CDR1 SGHRS, CDR2 YFSETQ. The CDR3 DNA reads TGCGCCAGCAGCTTGGGACTAGCGGGAGGGGTAGATACGCAGTATTTT. Protein product: CASSLGLAGGVDTQYF.

The chain couples TRBV6-1 to TRBJ1-4; TRBD1 matches 7 bases. Germline V gives CDR1 MNHNS, CDR2 SASEGT. J gave up 3 bases and V 6 bases, and 7 bases lay outside the gene matches. The CDR3 extends over 15 amino acids. The CDR3 loop is CASRATGTANEKLFF. The CDR3 DNA is TGTGCCAGCAGAGCTACCGGGACAGCTAATGAAAAACTGTTTTTT.

The V gene is TRBV19, the J gene TRBJ2-7, with 7 bases that match TRBD1. Germline CDR1 and CDR2: LNHDA and SQIVND (reference sequence). V dropped 10 bases and J dropped 0; count of bases not matched to a gene: 9. The CDR3 extends over 14 amino acids. CDR3 protein: CATADRDSSYEQYF. CDR3 bases: TGTGCCACCGCTGATAGGGACAGCTCCTACGAGCAGTACTTC.